What follows describes a single T cell receptor beta chain. Its antigen remains unidentified. The data belong to a study of cytomegalovirus exposure and HLA in healthy donors. Study information: Caucasian-associated ancestry cluster membership applied to over 80% of some 400 genotyped donors.

Germline V gives CDR1 MNHNY, CDR2 SVGAGI (reference sequence). Deletions cut 7 bases from V and 4 bases from J, with 17 bases between. The CDR3 covers 14 residues. 60 Vbeta and 13 Jbeta primers were used in PCR. Here immunoSEQ multiplex PCR was the method, and the copy in TCRdb shows in-frame clones only, minus some. The sample totals 55,000 to 85,000 clones; its top ten clones hold approximately 3.6%. Study-level results: Analysis performed later showed TCR beta chains linked to HLA being more clonally expanded than equally common others. Researchers catalogued over 150 TCR beta chains as cytomegalovirus-associated.

The rearrangement uses TRBV6-6 and TRBJ2-7; D might be TRBD1 (6 bases). Sequenced material: PBMCs. The source is a female donor in good health and CMV-seropositive. The CDR3 sequence is CASTKGTPTYEQYF. CDR3 coding DNA: TGTGCCAGCACTAAAGGGACACCGACGTACGAGCAGTACTTC.